This entry lists 25 T cell receptor beta chains sequenced from one sample in a study of shared clonotypes between healthy human individuals. Method: immunoSEQ multiplex PCR; TCRdb's copy keeps in-frame clones and lacks some. The sample has just over 95,000 clones; about two thirds are singletons. The sample consisted of memory CD8+ T cells sorted from blood. Subset: CD45RO+ cells pooled with CCR7-negative TemRA cells. The source of these receptors is a man aged 25 to 40 in good health.

The rearrangement links TRBV6-5 to TRBJ2-7; TRBD2 might be the D (5 bases). V was trimmed by 5 bases and J by 3 bases, leaving 14 bases between them. The CDR3 is 14 residues long. Per germline, CDR1 MNHEY and CDR2 SVGAGI. The CDR3 DNA reads TGTGCCAGCAGTCTTGGACTGAGTATCTACGAGCAGTACTTC. This translates into CASSLGLSIYEQYF.

The sample holds many counts of this clone. This chain links TRBV27 with TRBJ2-1; D gene unclear. Germline V gives CDR1 MNHEY, CDR2 SMNVEV (reference sequence). V gave up 0 bases and J gave up 6 bases, with 6 bases separating them. The CDR3 runs to 13 residues. The CDR3 DNA sequence: TGTGCCAGCAGTTTATCACTGGGCAATGAGCAGTTCTTC. Protein sequence: CASSLSLGNEQFF.

This clone was counted between two and nine times. The CDR3 spells CASSVAGKGVKDRENTEAFF. The CDR3 DNA reads as TGTGCCAGCAGCGTAGCAGGTAAGGGGGTTAAAGACAGAGAGAACACTGAAGCTTTCTTT. The chain couples TRBV9 to TRBJ1-1; possible D gene TRBD1, 6 bases. Germline V CDR1 and CDR2: SGDLS, YYNGEE. V lost 0 bases and J 1 base, leaving 25 bases between the germline ends. The CDR3 length is 20 residues.

This clone was seen just once. The chain employs TRBV7-2 and TRBJ1-4; 8 nucleotides match TRBD1. Trimming removed 1 base from V and 8 bases from J; junction bases left unmatched: 9. The V gene's germline CDR1 is SGHTA and CDR2 FQGNSA. The CDR3 consists of 16 residues. CDR3 bases: TGTGCCAGCAGCTTAGGGCACAGGGGGTTTCGAGAAAAACTGTTTTTT. This codes for CASSLGHRGFREKLFF.

The chain couples TRBV30 to TRBJ2-7; D not resolved. Germline V gene lookup returns CDR1 GTSNPN and CDR2 SVGIG (reference sequence). V lost 0 bases and J lost 5, with 11 bases in between. The CDR3 is 13 residues long. Here the CDR3 DNA reads TGTGCCTGGAGTGTACAGCGCCGGGACGAGCAGTACTTC. Residues: CAWSVQRRDEQYF.

The rearrangement joins TRBV6-5 to TRBJ1-1; no firm D call. V dropped 2 bases and J dropped 1 base, with 8 bases sitting between them. Germline V gives CDR1 MNHEY, CDR2 SVGAGI. The CDR3 covers 14 residues. CDR3 protein: CASSYALGNTEAFF. CDR3 coding DNA: TGTGCCAGCAGTTACGCCCTAGGGAACACTGAAGCTTTCTTT.

The chain recombines TRBV7-2 with TRBJ2-7, with TRBD2 matching 8 bases. Germline values: CDR1 SGHTA, CDR2 FQGNSA. V was clipped by 7 bases and J by 10 bases; unmatched bases: 15. The CDR3 is made up of 14 amino acids. CDR3 loop: CASTPIFREGLQYF. CDR3 in DNA: TGTGCCAGCACCCCCATCTTCCGGGAGGGCCTCCAGTACTTC. Based on the CDR3 plus reference TRBV7-2 and TRBJ2-7, the full variable domain is GAGVSQSPSNKVTEKGKDVELRCDPISGHTALYWYRQSLGQGLEFLIYFQGNSAPDKSGLPSDRFSAERTGGSVSTLTIQRTQQEDSAVYLCASTPIFREGLQYFGPGTRLTVT.

This chain connects TRBV29-1 to TRBJ2-1; D is perhaps TRBD1 (7 bases). The CDR3 covers 12 residues. Germline CDR1 and CDR2: SQVTM and ANQGSEA. Trimming removed 6 bases at V and 9 bases at J, with 15 bases between. The CDR3 DNA follows: TGCAGCGTCCCCAGGGGGGCGGGTGAGCAGTTCTTC. This gives the protein CSVPRGAGEQFF.

This chain joins TRBV7-2 and TRBJ2-1; 8 nucleotides line up with TRBD1. Germline assignment: CDR1 SGHTA and CDR2 FQGNSA. The CDR3 has 16 residues. Germline trimming cut 2 bases from V and 0 bases from J; bases unmatched to any gene: 3. CDR3 amino acids: CASSLFGQGSYNEQFF. The CDR3 DNA sequence: TGTGCCAGCAGCTTATTCGGACAGGGCTCCTACAATGAGCAGTTCTTC.

The CDR3 DNA reads as TGCAGCGTTGATTACAGGGGATTGGGTGAGACCCAGTACTTC. This translates into CSVDYRGLGETQYF. The gene calls are TRBV29-1 and TRBJ2-5; TRBD1 matches 7 bases. The J segment lost 5 bases and the V segment lost 3 bases, leaving 9 bases of the junction unmatched. Germline V gene sequence: CDR1 SQVTM, CDR2 ANQGSEA. The CDR3 is made up of 14 amino acids.

This chain connects TRBV6-1 to TRBJ2-1; 8 nucleotides line up with TRBD1. This CDR3 is built from 15 residues. Trimming cost V 6 bases and J 0 bases; bases outside gene matches: 4. Germline V gene data show CDR1 as MNHNS and CDR2 as SASEGT. CDR3 region: CASRGTGASYNEQFF. The DNA of the CDR3 is TGTGCCAGCAGGGGGACAGGAGCCTCCTACAATGAGCAGTTCTTC.

This chain uses TRBV28 with TRBJ2-5; possibly TRBD1 or TRBD2 for D (5 bases each). Germline CDR1 reads MDHEN; CDR2 reads SYDVKM. This CDR3 spans 17 amino acids. Between the trimmed V and J ends, which lost 6 bases and 4 bases, there was a span of 24 bases. The CDR3 coding sequence is TGTGCCAGCAGAATAGGGTGGGGGAAGGGGTCGGGAGAGACCCAGTACTTC. It translates to CASRIGWGKGSGETQYF.

V gene TRBV6-6 combines with J gene TRBJ2-7; D might be TRBD1 (6 bases). The CDR3 runs 14 residues. V gave up 7 bases and J gave up 0 bases, with 13 bases separating them. Germline V lookup: CDR1 MNHNY, CDR2 SVGAGI (reference sequence). CDR3 DNA sequence: TGTGCCAGCACCGGGACAAAGAGCTCCTACGAGCAGTACTTC. Translating it yields CASTGTKSSYEQYF.

The CDR3 sequence is CASSPWRWLVPFSEQFF. The CDR3 nucleotides are TGTGCCAGCTCACCCTGGCGCTGGCTAGTCCCATTTAGTGAGCAGTTCTTC. The gene calls are TRBV18 and TRBJ2-1; D is undetermined. Germline values: CDR1 KGHSH, CDR2 LQKENI. Between the trimmed V and J ends, which lost 3 bases and 9 bases, there was a span of 24 bases. The CDR3 sequence is 17 residues long.

The J gene is TRBJ2-2, the V gene TRBV13, with D perhaps TRBD2 (6 bases). This CDR3 has 17 residues. Germline V gene sequence: CDR1 PRHDT, CDR2 FYEKMQ (reference sequence). V lost 1 base and J lost 4, with 16 bases in between. CDR3 DNA sequence: TGTGCCAGCAGCTTAGAGGGGCTAGCGACTTCCACCGGGGAGCTGTTTTTT. This sequence encodes CASSLEGLATSTGELFF.

In this sample, this clone turned up once. V usage is TRBV28 and J usage is TRBJ1-2; no clear D. Trimming stripped 5 bases from V and 3 bases from J, with 13 bases between. The CDR3 runs to 14 residues. In germline, CDR1 is MDHEN, CDR2 SYDVKM. The CDR3 loop reads CASSPLGSHYGYTF. Written as DNA, the CDR3 is TGTGCCAGCAGTCCGCTAGGGAGTCACTATGGCTACACCTTC.

V and J are TRBV10-2 and TRBJ2-1, with 14 bases aligning to TRBD2. Trimming removed 2 bases from V and 3 bases from J; junction bases left unmatched: 9. Germline V lookup: CDR1 WSHSY, CDR2 SAAADI. This CDR3 comprises 19 residues. The CDR3 coding sequence is TGCGCCAGCAGTGAGCTGGGACTAGCGGGAGTCGGGGACTACAATGAGCAGTTCTTC. It yields the protein CASSELGLAGVGDYNEQFF.

The rearrangement uses TRBV5-4 and TRBJ2-3, with 9 bases lining up with TRBD1. The CDR3 has 16 residues. The J segment lost 5 bases and the V segment lost 0 bases, leaving 7 bases of the junction unmatched. CDR1 is SGHNT and CDR2 is YYREEE in the germline V gene (reference sequence). The CDR3 is CASSLGGTGFGDTQYF. Here the CDR3 DNA reads TGTGCCAGCAGCTTGGGAGGGACAGGGTTCGGAGATACGCAGTATTTT.

This clone was seen once. The junction departs from the called germline gene at one end, perhaps through a read error. The chain combines TRBV7-7 with TRBJ2-1; 9 bases line up with TRBD2. In germline, CDR1 is SSHAT, CDR2 FNYEAQ (reference sequence). The CDR3 spans 15 residues. CDR3 DNA sequence: TGTGCTAGCAGCTTTCGAGCGGGAGGCTACAATGAGCAGTTCTTC. It is translated as CASSFRAGGYNEQFF.

This clone occurred a few times. The genes are TRBV28 and TRBJ2-1, with 14 bases aligning to TRBD2. After removal of 6 bases from V and 8 bases from J, the junction contained 6 bases not matched to a gene. CDR3 length: 15 residues. From germline, CDR1 is MDHEN and CDR2 SYDVKM. In nucleotides, the CDR3 is TGTGCCAGCAGGATGACTAGCGGGAGGGTACATGAGCAGTTCTTC. Its translation is CASRMTSGRVHEQFF.

The chain links TRBV19 to TRBJ2-1; the match to TRBD2 covers 7 bases. V was clipped by 7 bases and J by 2 bases; unmatched bases: 8. The CDR3 spans 15 residues. The germline gives CDR1 LNHDA, CDR2 SQIVND (reference sequence). The CDR3 loop reads CASTFGGGAYNEQFF. DNA for the CDR3: TGTGCCAGTACCTTTGGTGGGGGGGCCTACAATGAGCAGTTCTTC.

This clone appeared a single time. The genes are TRBV4-2 and TRBJ2-2, with D perhaps being TRBD1 or TRBD2 (5 bases each). Germline-derived CDR1 and CDR2 are LGHNA and YNFKEQ. V lost 4 bases and J lost 5, with 17 bases in between. The CDR3 totals 16 residues. The CDR3 DNA reads TGTGCCAGCAGCCTAGGGTGGGGGAGTGATACCGGGGAGCTGTTTTTT. Its translation is CASSLGWGSDTGELFF.

This clone was detected many times. This chain joins TRBV10-1 and TRBJ2-7; 7 bases fit TRBD1. The V and J ends lost 6 bases and 1 base, in that order; junction bases with no gene match: 6. The CDR3 extends over 14 amino acids. Germline V gene data show CDR1 as WNHNN and CDR2 as SYGVQD (reference sequence). DNA of the CDR3: TGCGCCAGCAGCGACCACAGGGGATCCTACGAGCAGTACTTC. The encoded protein is CASSDHRGSYEQYF.

This clone was seen more than once but under ten times. CDR3 region: CASRYSTSGAYEQYF. The DNA for the CDR3 is TGCGCCAGCAGGTATTCAACTAGCGGGGCCTACGAGCAGTACTTC. The V call is TRBV5-1, the J call TRBJ2-7; 10 nucleotides agree with TRBD2. CDR3 length equals 15 residues. Unmatched junction bases numbered 7, after V lost 5 bases and J lost 2 bases. CDR1 and CDR2 (germline): SGHRS, YFSETQ.

The chain combines TRBV5-1 with TRBJ2-2, with D perhaps assigned TRBD1 or TRBD2 (5 bases each). Trimming pared 4 bases from V and 6 bases from J, leaving 16 bases between. Germline lookup yields CDR1 SGHRS and CDR2 YFSETQ. The CDR3 spans 15 residues. Here the CDR3 DNA reads TGCGCCAGCAGCCCAGAACCAGGGACGGCCGGGGAGCTGTTTTTT. It translates to CASSPEPGTAGELFF.